The rows below give T cell receptor beta chains drawn from one sample of a study of cytomegalovirus exposure and HLA in healthy donors. The assay was immunoSEQ multiplex PCR, and TCRdb's table has in-frame clones only and misses some. Of roughly 99,000 clones in the sample, around two thirds are singletons; the top ten hold around 2%. The sample consisted of PBMCs. All receptors come from a male donor in good health and CMV-seronegative. Both conserved end residues are part of each CDR3. D genes are given only for firm matches. Expanded clones get a size class; other rows say once, few or many, or leave the size out.

.	TRBV4-2	TRBJ1-2	.	TGTGCCAGCAGCCAAGGCTCCGGGGGAGGGGACTATGGCTACACCTTC	CASSQGSGGGDYGYTF
TRBD2	TRBV19	TRBJ2-3	.	TGTGCCAGTAGTAGTCTAGCGGGAGGCACAGATACGCAGTATTTT	CASSSLAGGTDTQYF
.	TRBV9	TRBJ1-6	.	TGTGCCAGCAGCGTAGAAGGCCATGGAGCCTATAATTCACCCCTCCACTTT	CASSVEGHGAYNSPLHF
TRBD1	TRBV18	TRBJ2-5	.	TGTGCCAGCTCACGGACAGGGGGGATACAAGAGACCCAGTACTTC	CASSRTGGIQETQYF
TRBD1	TRBV29-1	TRBJ1-1	.	TGCAGCGTTGAAGATGGGACAGAAACTGAAGCTTTCTTT	CSVEDGTETEAFF
.	TRBV11-2	TRBJ2-2	few	TGTGCCAGCAGCTTAGTTTCCGGGGGTAACACCGGGGAGCTGTTTTTT	CASSLVSGGNTGELFF
.	TRBV18	TRBJ1-1	.	TGTGCCAGCTCCCAAGAAGCGTGGACTATGAACACTGAAGCTTTCTTT	CASSQEAWTMNTEAFF
TRBD2	TRBV29-1	TRBJ2-1	.	TGCAGCGTTGGTATTACTAGCGGGACTTATGAGCAGTTCTTC	CSVGITSGTYEQFF
TRBD2	TRBV7-3	TRBJ2-2	.	TGTGCCAGCAGCTTACTAGCGGCGTCCGGGGAGCTGTTTTTT	CASSLLAASGELFF
.	TRBV6-5	TRBJ1-2	once	TGTGCCAGCGGGGGGGCCCCTACGGACTATGGCTACACCTTC	CASGGAPTDYGYTF
.	TRBV4-1	TRBJ2-2	.	TGCGCCAGCAGCCCAATGTGGACAGCCACCGGGGAGCTGTTTTTT	CASSPMWTATGELFF
TRBD2	TRBV10-3	TRBJ2-7	.	TGTGCCATCAGTGAGGGACTAGCGGGGTGGTACTTC	CAISEGLAGWYF
.	TRBV2	TRBJ1-5	.	TGTGCCAGCAGACGGACACAGGGTATCAGCAATCAGCCCCAGCATTTT	CASRRTQGISNQPQHF
TRBD2	TRBV28	TRBJ2-1	.	TGTGCCAGCAGTTTCGGTCTAGCGGGAGAAGGCTGGGACAATGAGCAGTTCTTC	CASSFGLAGEGWDNEQFF
TRBD2	TRBV27	TRBJ2-1	once	TGTGCCAGCAGTGGGGGACTAGCGGGAGGGAGCTCCTACAATGAGCAGTTCTTC	CASSGGLAGGSSYNEQFF
TRBD2	TRBV4-1	TRBJ2-4	.	TGCGCCAGCAGCCAAGTGCCAGCGGGAGGCCGAAAAACAGCCAAAAACATTCAGTACTTC	CASSQVPAGGRKTAKNIQYF
TRBD1	TRBV6-1	TRBJ1-2	.	TGTGCCAGCAGTGAAGCGACAGGGTTCGACTATGGCTACACCTTC	CASSEATGFDYGYTF
.	TRBV10-2	TRBJ1-2	.	TGCGCCAGCAGTGAACACCCGGGACAAGTAAGCGGCTACACCTTC	CASSEHPGQVSGYTF
TRBD1	TRBV19	TRBJ2-7	.	TGTGCCAGTAGGAGACAGGGCCACGAGCAGTACTTC	CASRRQGHEQYF
TRBD1	TRBV6-5	TRBJ1-2	once	TGTGCCAGCGGACGGGACAGCCTTAACTATGGCTACACCTTC	CASGRDSLNYGYTF
TRBD1	TRBV15	TRBJ2-4	few	TGTGCCACCAGCAGAGGTTCAGGGGGCCCTGGGGAAAAAAACATTCAGTACTTC	CATSRGSGGPGEKNIQYF
TRBD1	TRBV4-3	TRBJ1-1	.	TGCGCCAGCAGCCAAAAAAAGAGGGGGCAGGCTTTCTTT	CASSQKKRGQAFF
.	TRBV2	TRBJ2-5	.	TGTGCCAGCAGTGAAGCAGCCTGGCGGGCGGACCAAGAGACCCAGTACTTC	CASSEAAWRADQETQYF
TRBD1	TRBV25-1	TRBJ2-7	.	TGTGCCAGCGAACGTCGGGACAGCGGCTACGAGCAGTACTTC	CASERRDSGYEQYF
TRBD1	TRBV28	TRBJ2-7	.	TGTGCCAGCAGGGAAGCCGGACAGGGCCAGCTTTGGGAGCAGTACTTC	CASREAGQGQLWEQYF
.	TRBV28	TRBJ2-1	.	TGTGCCAGCAGTTTCCCATCATTTCTTATAAGAGACTCGACCTACAATGAGCAGTTCTTC	CASSFPSFLIRDSTYNEQFF
TRBD1	TRBV7-3	TRBJ2-7	few	TGTGCCAGCAGCTTAGCTGCCGGGACAGGGGGAACCGAGCAGTACTTC	CASSLAAGTGGTEQYF
.	TRBV30	TRBJ1-4	.	TGTGCCTGGAGTAAGGGGACTCATTCTAATGAAAAACTGTTTTTT	CAWSKGTHSNEKLFF
TRBD2	TRBV7-3	TRBJ2-1	.	TGTGCCAGCAGCTTAATCAGCGGGAGCGATGAGCAGTTCTTC	CASSLISGSDEQFF
.	TRBV5-1	TRBJ1-1	.	TGCGCCAGCAGCGGCGGGGGGAATTTACGGGCGAACACTGAAGCTTTCTTT	CASSGGGNLRANTEAFF
TRBD1	TRBV28	TRBJ2-7	.	TGTGCCAGCAGTTTGTTTCGGGGACAGTCTCACGATGGGTACTTC	CASSLFRGQSHDGYF
.	TRBV5-1	TRBJ2-5	.	TGCGCCAGCAGCCCACAGGGACCCCAAGAGACCCAGTACTTC	CASSPQGPQETQYF
.	TRBV27	TRBJ2-3	once	TGTGCCAGCAGTTTGAATGAGTGGTCGGCAGATACGCAGTATTTT	CASSLNEWSADTQYF
.	TRBV13	TRBJ1-5	.	TGTGCCAGCAGCTTCCCCGGGTACAATCAGCCCCAGCATTTT	CASSFPGYNQPQHF
TRBD1	TRBV27	TRBJ2-7	once	TGTGCCAGCAGTTTGGGGACAGGGAGGGAATTCTCCTACGAGCAGTACTTC	CASSLGTGREFSYEQYF
.	TRBV9	TRBJ1-1	.	TGTGCCAGCAGCGTAGGTGGAGTGGGGGCATTCGCTGAAGCTTTCTTT	CASSVGGVGAFAEAFF
.	TRBV19	TRBJ2-1	.	TGTGCCAGTAGTATAGTGGTCAGGAACCTCTACAATGAGCAGTTCTTC	CASSIVVRNLYNEQFF
TRBD1	TRBV29-1	TRBJ1-2	.	TGCAGCGAGCAGGGGGCCGGTGGCTACACCTTC	CSEQGAGGYTF
TRBD1	TRBV27	TRBJ2-3	.	TGTGCCAGCAGTTTGATAGGGGGCGCCCCAGATACGCAGTATTTT	CASSLIGGAPDTQYF
.	TRBV10-3	TRBJ2-5	.	TGTGCCATCAGTCGGGGGTCGAGGGAGACCCAGTACTTC	CAISRGSRETQYF
.	TRBV4-1	TRBJ2-7	once	TGCGCCAGCAGCCATCCCGACTGGAGAGGATACTACGAGCAGTACTTC	CASSHPDWRGYYEQYF
.	TRBV21-1	TRBJ2-5	.	TGTGCCAGCAGCAAAGACGACAGCCAAGAGACCCAGTACTTC	CASSKDDSQETQYF
.	TRBV29-1	TRBJ2-3	.	TGCAGCGTTGAAGCGGAGGGGGCCCTTGTTCTTGCAGATACGCAGTATTTT	CSVEAEGALVLADTQYF
TRBD1	TRBV5-1	TRBJ1-2	.	TGCGCCAGCAGCTTGGGGACAGGTCAGGGCTACACCTTC	CASSLGTGQGYTF
TRBD1	TRBV14	TRBJ1-4	.	TGTGCCAGCAGCCAATCCCGCAGGGGGCTTAATGAAAAACTGTTTTTT	CASSQSRRGLNEKLFF
TRBD1	TRBV7-2	TRBJ1-5	.	TGTGCCAGCAGCTTAGGACAGGGAGGCCAGCCCCAGCATTTT	CASSLGQGGQPQHF
.	TRBV5-1	TRBJ1-4	once	TGCGCCAGCAGCTTATTTGGGGAGGAACTGTTTTTT	CASSLFGEELFF
TRBD1	TRBV4-2	TRBJ2-5	.	TGTGCCAGCAGCCAGAAACCGGGACAGGGGGGTCTGACCCAGTACTTC	CASSQKPGQGGLTQYF
.	TRBV5-1	TRBJ2-5	.	TGCGCCAGCAGCTTGTTCAGGGCGGGGGAGACCCAGTACTTC	CASSLFRAGETQYF
TRBD1	TRBV7-7	TRBJ2-2	.	TGTGCCAGCAGCAGGACAGGGGGCGACACCGGGGAGCTGTTTTTT	CASSRTGGDTGELFF
TRBD1	TRBV28	TRBJ1-1	.	TGTGCCAGCAGTTTATCAGGCAGGGGGCGAGCTTTCTTT	CASSLSGRGRAFF
.	TRBV6-5	TRBJ2-1	.	TGTGCCAGCAGCTTTGTTGGCGGGAATTACAATGAGCAGTTCTTC	CASSFVGGNYNEQFF
.	TRBV5-1	TRBJ1-2	.	TGCGCCAGCAGCTTGCTCAGAAACTATGGCTACACCTTC	CASSLLRNYGYTF
TRBD2	TRBV27	TRBJ2-7	.	TGTGCCAGCAGTTTTCGGCTGGTTAGCGGGAGGGGAGAGCAGTACTTC	CASSFRLVSGRGEQYF
TRBD1	TRBV27	TRBJ2-3	.	TGTGCCAGCAGTTTATCCACGTGGCGGACAGGGCAGTATTTT	CASSLSTWRTGQYF
TRBD1	TRBV27	TRBJ1-6	.	TGTGCCAGCACTCAGGGGGCGGTACGGAATTCACCCCTCCACTTT	CASTQGAVRNSPLHF
TRBD1	TRBV11-1	TRBJ1-2	.	TGTGCCAGCAGCTTAGCGGGAACAGGGGGTGCCTATGGCTACACCTTC	CASSLAGTGGAYGYTF
TRBD1	TRBV5-1	TRBJ2-1	.	TGCGCCAGCAGCTCCGGGACAGGATGGGACAATGAGCAGTTCTTC	CASSSGTGWDNEQFF
.	TRBV28	TRBJ2-2	few	TGTGCCAGCAGTTTAACCGGGGAAGTCAGGTCGACCGGGGAGCTGTTTTTT	CASSLTGEVRSTGELFF